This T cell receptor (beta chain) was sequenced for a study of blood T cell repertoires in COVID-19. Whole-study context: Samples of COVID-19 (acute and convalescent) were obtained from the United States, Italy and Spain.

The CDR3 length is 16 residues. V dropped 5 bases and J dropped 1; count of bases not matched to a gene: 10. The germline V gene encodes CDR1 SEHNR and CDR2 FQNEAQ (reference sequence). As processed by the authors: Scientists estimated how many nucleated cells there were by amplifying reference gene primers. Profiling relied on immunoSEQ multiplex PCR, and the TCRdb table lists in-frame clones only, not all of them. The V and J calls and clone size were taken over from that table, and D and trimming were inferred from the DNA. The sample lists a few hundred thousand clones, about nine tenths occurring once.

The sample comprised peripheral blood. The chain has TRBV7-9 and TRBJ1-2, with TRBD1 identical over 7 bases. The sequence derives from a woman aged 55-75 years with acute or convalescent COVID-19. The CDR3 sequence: CASSDPGDRNNYGYTF. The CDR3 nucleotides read TGTGCCAGCAGCGATCCGGGGGACAGAAATAACTATGGCTACACCTTC.